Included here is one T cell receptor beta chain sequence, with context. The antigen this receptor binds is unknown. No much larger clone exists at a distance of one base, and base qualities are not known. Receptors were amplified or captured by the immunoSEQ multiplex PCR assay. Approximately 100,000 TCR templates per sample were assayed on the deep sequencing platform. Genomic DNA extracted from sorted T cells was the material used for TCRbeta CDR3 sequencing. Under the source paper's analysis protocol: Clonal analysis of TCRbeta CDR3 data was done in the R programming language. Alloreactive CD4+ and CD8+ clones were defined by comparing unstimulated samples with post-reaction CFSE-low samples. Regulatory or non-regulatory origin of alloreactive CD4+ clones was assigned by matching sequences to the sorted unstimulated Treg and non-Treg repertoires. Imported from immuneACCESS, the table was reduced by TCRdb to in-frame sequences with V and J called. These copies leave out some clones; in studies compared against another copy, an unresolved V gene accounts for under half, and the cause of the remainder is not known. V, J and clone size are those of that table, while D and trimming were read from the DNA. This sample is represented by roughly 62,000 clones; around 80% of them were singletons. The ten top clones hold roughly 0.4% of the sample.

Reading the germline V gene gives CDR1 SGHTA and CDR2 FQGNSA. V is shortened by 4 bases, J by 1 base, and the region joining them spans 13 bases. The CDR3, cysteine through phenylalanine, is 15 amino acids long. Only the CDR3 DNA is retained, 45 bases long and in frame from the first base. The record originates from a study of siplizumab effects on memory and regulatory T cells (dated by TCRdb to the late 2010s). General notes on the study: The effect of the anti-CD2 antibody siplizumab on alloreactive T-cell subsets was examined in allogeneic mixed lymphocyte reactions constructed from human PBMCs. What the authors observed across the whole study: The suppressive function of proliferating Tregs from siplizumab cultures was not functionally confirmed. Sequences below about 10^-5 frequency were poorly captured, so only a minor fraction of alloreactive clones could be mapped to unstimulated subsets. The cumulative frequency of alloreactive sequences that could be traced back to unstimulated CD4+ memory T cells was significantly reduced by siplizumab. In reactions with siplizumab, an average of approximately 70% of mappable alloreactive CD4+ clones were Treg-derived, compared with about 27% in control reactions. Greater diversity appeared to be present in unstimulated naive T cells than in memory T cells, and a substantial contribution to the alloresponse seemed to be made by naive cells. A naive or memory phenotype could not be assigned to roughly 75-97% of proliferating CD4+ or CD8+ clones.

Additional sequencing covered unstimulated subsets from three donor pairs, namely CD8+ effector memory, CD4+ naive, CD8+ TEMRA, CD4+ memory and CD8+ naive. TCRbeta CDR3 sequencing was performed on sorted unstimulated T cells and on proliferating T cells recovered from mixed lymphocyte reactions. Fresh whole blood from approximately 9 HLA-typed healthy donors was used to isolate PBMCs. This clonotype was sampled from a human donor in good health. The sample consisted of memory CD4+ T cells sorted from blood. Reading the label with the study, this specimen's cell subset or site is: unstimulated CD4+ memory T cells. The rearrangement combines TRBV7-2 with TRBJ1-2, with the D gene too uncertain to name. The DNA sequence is TGTGCCAGCAGCTACCGTGCCAAGGATAACTATGGCTACACCTTC. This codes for CASSYRAKDNYGYTF.